Shown below are 7 T cell receptor beta chains from a single sample sequenced in a study of blood T cell repertoires in COVID-19. Only in-frame clones appear in the TCRdb table, and some are missing; sequencing was by immunoSEQ multiplex PCR. The table includes hundreds of thousands of clones, about 93% detected once. Sequencing was done on a sample of peripheral blood. These receptors all stem from a woman between 18 and 29 years old who had recovered from COVID-19.

The chain uses TRBV5-6 and TRBJ2-4; the match to TRBD2 covers 8 bases. V shed 4 bases and J 7 bases; nucleotides not matched to a gene: 7. In germline, CDR1 is SGHDT, CDR2 YYEEEE. The CDR3 length is 14 residues. The DNA of the CDR3 is TGTGCCAGCAGCAAACTAGCGGCTGGGAACATTCAGTACTTC. Protein: CASSKLAAGNIQYF.

The chain joins TRBV2 to TRBJ2-5; D call uncertain. The germline V gene encodes CDR1 SNHLY and CDR2 FYNNEI. The V end was cut by 7 bases, the J end by 2 bases, with 5 bases between. The CDR3 loop spans 11 amino acids. The CDR3 here is CASTQQETQYF. The CDR3 DNA is TGTGCCAGCACACAGCAAGAGACCCAGTACTTC.

The chain employs TRBV7-2 and TRBJ1-2; no reliable D call. The CDR3 contains 13 residues. Trimming removed 5 bases at V and 2 bases at J, with 9 bases between. Germline assignment: CDR1 SGHTA and CDR2 FQGNSA. CDR3 region: CASSPYLNYGYTF. CDR3 DNA: TGTGCCAGCAGCCCATACCTAAACTATGGCTACACCTTC.

The chain employs TRBV11-2 and TRBJ1-2; 8 nucleotides line up with TRBD1. CDR1 is SGHAT and CDR2 is FQNNGV in the germline V gene. This CDR3 comprises 16 residues. The ends lost 4 bases at V and 14 bases at J; junction bases unmatched: 21. The DNA for the CDR3 is TGTGCCAGCAGCTCCGTGACGGGGACAGGAGGTGGGCTACGAACCTTC. Amino acids: CASSSVTGTGGGLRTF.

Worth noting for this clone: A read error may account for a junction end that differs from germline. The V and J genes are TRBV30 and TRBJ1-2, with 7 bases lining up with TRBD1. Germline V gene sequence: CDR1 GTSNPN, CDR2 SVGIG (reference sequence). The CDR3 sequence is 15 residues long. The CDR3 DNA reads TGCGGGTCGTGGGACAGATCTCAGGGGTGGAATGGCTACACCTTC. Protein product: CGSWDRSQGWNGYTF. Full variable domain (missing parts from reference TRBV30 and TRBJ1-2): SQTIHQWPATLVQPVGSPLSLECTVEGTSNPNLYWYRQAAGRGLQLLFYSVGIGQISSEVPQNLSASRPQDRQFILSSKKLLLSDSGFYLCGSWDRSQGWNGYTFGSGTRLTVV.

The chain is built from TRBV19 and TRBJ2-6; D may be TRBD1 (5 bases). The CDR3 extends over 17 amino acids. V lost 5 bases and J lost 1, with 15 bases in between. Germline CDR1 reads LNHDA; CDR2 reads SQIVND (reference sequence). CDR3 amino acids: CASSSTVGRSGANVLTF. CDR3 nucleotide sequence: TGTGCCAGTAGTTCGACAGTGGGCCGGTCTGGGGCCAACGTCCTGACTTTC.

The CDR3 DNA is TGTGCCAGCAGTTACTCCCAGGCGGGGGGCACAGATACGCAGTATTTT. Translation: CASSYSQAGGTDTQYF. The chain links TRBV6-2 or TRBV6-3 to TRBJ2-3, with 7 bases identical to TRBD2. J gave up 1 base and V 0 bases, and 4 bases lay outside the gene matches. Germline V CDR1 and CDR2: MNHEY, SVGEGT. This CDR3 has 16 amino acids.